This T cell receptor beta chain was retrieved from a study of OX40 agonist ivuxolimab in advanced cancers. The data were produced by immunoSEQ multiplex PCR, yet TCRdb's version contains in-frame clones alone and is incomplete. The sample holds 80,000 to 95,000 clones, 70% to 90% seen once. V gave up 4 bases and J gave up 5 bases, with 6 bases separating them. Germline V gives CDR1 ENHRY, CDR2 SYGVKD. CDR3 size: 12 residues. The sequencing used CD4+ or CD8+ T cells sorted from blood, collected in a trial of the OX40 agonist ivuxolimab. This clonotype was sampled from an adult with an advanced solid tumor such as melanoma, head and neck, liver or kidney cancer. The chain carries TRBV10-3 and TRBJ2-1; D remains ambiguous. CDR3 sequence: CAISVSDNEQFF. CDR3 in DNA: TGTGCCATCAGTGTCAGCGACAATGAGCAGTTCTTC.